This entry is about one T cell receptor beta chain. Its matching antigen is unknown. This entry comes from a study of beta chain features in type 1 diabetes. The study, taken as a whole, reports: TCRB CDR3s were moderately but significantly shorter in Type 1 diabetes patients in all four CD4+ subsets. Compared with healthy donors, patients appeared to share more similar naive, central memory and regulatory TCRB repertoires.

Investigators reverse transcribed all isolated RNA, so they sequenced expressed TCRB transcripts. Generated by immunoSEQ multiplex PCR, the TCRdb table keeps only in-frame clones and is missing some. The table lists 300,000 to 350,000 clones, around 20% of them singletons. Trimming took 1 base from V and 5 from J; bases not matched to a gene: 5. The CDR3 is 14 residues long. CDR1 and CDR2 from the germline V gene are SGHRS and YFSETQ. This clonotype was obtained from a woman aged 18-29 years in good health. Material for sequencing was naive CD4+ T cells from blood. The V gene is TRBV5-1, the J gene TRBJ1-2, with 7 bases lining up with TRBD1. The CDR3 DNA is TGCGCCAGCAGCTTGCCTACAGGGGTATATGGCTACACCTTC. Encoded protein: CASSLPTGVYGYTF.